The rows below give T cell receptor beta chains drawn from one sample of a study of response to subunit inactivated influenza vaccine. TCRdb independently ran MiXCR on the RT-PCR reads; one entry per CDR3 protein. The data hold 450,000 to 600,000 distinct CDR3 sequences, with under 8.5% observed a single time. The sequencing used PBMCs from blood, collected 23 months after vaccination. These receptors were taken from a man aged 45 to 70 who received an inactivated influenza vaccine. The CDR3 runs from the conserved cysteine through the conserved F or W. A D gene is named only where the DNA matches it firmly. Clone size appears in some rows only: once, few, many, or a class for an expanded clone.

CDR3 DNA | CDR3 protein | D gene | V gene | clone size | J gene
TGTGCCAGCTCACAGTCCTCGGGGAGCTACGAGCAGTACTTC | CASSQSSGSYEQYF | NA | TRBV18 | many | TRBJ2-7
TGTGCCAGCAGCAAAGGGGCTCCGATTGTCCTAGCCAAAAACATTCAGTACTTC | CASSKGAPIVLAKNIQYF | NA | TRBV21-1 | many | TRBJ2-4
TGCAGTACAGGGTCGCTGGATTCACCCCTCCACTTT | CSTGSLDSPLHF | NA | TRBV20-1 | NA | TRBJ1-6
TGCAGCGTTGCCACGAACAGGGGTAATGAGCAGTACTTC | CSVATNRGNEQYF | TRBD1 | TRBV29-1 | few | TRBJ2-7
TGTGCCAGCAGCTTATGGGTAGCGGGAGGAGATACGCAGTATTTT | CASSLWVAGGDTQYF | TRBD2 | TRBV11-2 | NA | TRBJ2-3
TGTGCCAGCAGCTTGTCTGGGACTAGCGGGAACTGGGAGACCCAGTACTTC | CASSLSGTSGNWETQYF | TRBD2 | TRBV5-6 | few | TRBJ2-5
TGCAGTGCAATATCGCTGCAGGGAGCAGATACGCAGTATTTT | CSAISLQGADTQYF | NA | TRBV20-1 | many | TRBJ2-3
TGTGCCAGCAGTAACAGGGGCAGAGGGAGCTACGAGCAGTACTTC | CASSNRGRGSYEQYF | TRBD1 | TRBV6-5 | NA | TRBJ2-7
TGTGCCACTATCGCCGGGACAGGGCGGGGGCAGTACTTC | CATIAGTGRGQYF | TRBD1 | TRBV2 | NA | TRBJ2-7
TGTGCCAGCAGGACTAGCGGGAGAATAACAGATACGCAGTATTTT | CASRTSGRITDTQYF | TRBD2 | TRBV28 | many | TRBJ2-3
TGTGCCAGCAGCTTAGAGGGCAGGGACCCCCTCCACTTT | CASSLEGRDPLHF | NA | TRBV7-2 | few | TRBJ1-6
TGTGCCACCAGTGAGGGTGGACTAGCGGACACCCAAGAGACCCAGTACTTC | CATSEGGLADTQETQYF | TRBD2 | TRBV24-1 | many | TRBJ2-5
TGTGCCAGCAGGGCCGGGACAGGGTCCTACGAGCAGTACTTC | CASRAGTGSYEQYF | TRBD1 | TRBV6-2/TRBV6-3 | many | TRBJ2-7
TGTGCCTGCTGTTTTGGGTATAGCGGGGGGGAGCGACAAGAGACCCAGTACTTC | CACCFGYSGGERQETQYF | TRBD2 | TRBV7-3 | NA | TRBJ2-5
TGCGCCAGCAAAACAGGGTTCTATAGCAATCAGCCCCAGCATTTT | CASKTGFYSNQPQHF | NA | TRBV4-1 | many | TRBJ1-5
TGTGCCTGGAAAAGAACGACAGGCTCATATGGCTACACCTTC | CAWKRTTGSYGYTF | NA | TRBV30 | many | TRBJ1-2
TGTGCCAGCAGACAGTTGTACCAAGAGACCCAGTACTTC | CASRQLYQETQYF | NA | TRBV3-1 | many | TRBJ2-5
TGTGCCAGCAGCTTAGCCCTTGCGGCAGGGGGGCACCAAGAGACCCAGTACTTC | CASSLALAAGGHQETQYF | NA | TRBV11-1 | NA | TRBJ2-5
TGTGCCATCAGTGAGTCGACTAGCCTGAACACCGGGGAGCTGTTTTTT | CAISESTSLNTGELFF | TRBD2 | TRBV10-3 | few | TRBJ2-2
TGTGCCAGCATATTGGGACAGGGGGCCGGGGAGCTGTTTTTT | CASILGQGAGELFF | TRBD1 | TRBV28 | few | TRBJ2-2
TGTGCCAGCAGCCCAGCCGCGTCTGGGGTAGAGACCCAGTACTTC | CASSPAASGVETQYF | NA | TRBV7-8 | few | TRBJ2-5
TGCAGCGCCGACGTGGGGAGCCACGGGGAGCTGTTTTTT | CSADVGSHGELFF | NA | TRBV29-1 | many | TRBJ2-2
TGCAGTGCTAGACGGCTAGCGGGAGACGGAGATACGCAGTATTTT | CSARRLAGDGDTQYF | TRBD2 | TRBV20-1 | few | TRBJ2-3
TGCAGCGTTGAACAACGGACAGGGGGAAATGAGCAGTTCTTC | CSVEQRTGGNEQFF | TRBD1 | TRBV29-1 | NA | TRBJ2-1
TGTGCCAGCAGCCAGAATAGACCCTACGAGCAGTACTTC | CASSQNRPYEQYF | NA | TRBV4-2 | many | TRBJ2-7
TGTGCCACCAGTGACAACCGGAGTAACTATGGCTACACCTTC | CATSDNRSNYGYTF | NA | TRBV24-1 | few | TRBJ1-2
TGTGCCAGCAGCCGGACAGAACCTACCACAGATACGCAGTATTTT | CASSRTEPTTDTQYF | NA | TRBV6-1 | few | TRBJ2-3
TGTGCCAGCAGCTTGGGGCGTAGCGCGAACACCGGGGAGCTGTTTTTT | CASSLGRSANTGELFF | NA | TRBV7-2 | few | TRBJ2-2
TGCAGTGCCCCTGGGACCTACAACAATGAGCAGTTCTTC | CSAPGTYNNEQFF | NA | TRBV20-1 | few | TRBJ2-1
TGCAGCGTTGAAGCCCACGTTGGAGGCCGAGGGCAGTTCTTC | CSVEAHVGGRGQFF | NA | TRBV29-1 | many | TRBJ2-1
TGTGCCAGCAGCCAAGGATTTAATTTAGTTAGTACTGGAAACACCATATATTTT | CASSQGFNLVSTGNTIYF | NA | TRBV4-2 | many | TRBJ1-3
TGTGCCAGCAGTTACGAAAGGGGGCGCGGGAACACCGGGGAGCTGTTTTTT | CASSYERGRGNTGELFF | TRBD1 | TRBV6-2/TRBV6-3 | NA | TRBJ2-2
TGCGCCAGCAGCTTGGGTCGACAAAACACCGGGGAGCTGTTTTTT | CASSLGRQNTGELFF | NA | TRBV5-1 | NA | TRBJ2-2
TGTGCCAGCAGCCAAGAGGTGGGTTATCAGCCCCAGCATTTT | CASSQEVGYQPQHF | NA | TRBV4-2 | NA | TRBJ1-5
TGCAGTGCTTCTGACAGGGTAACCACTGAAGCTTTCTTT | CSASDRVTTEAFF | TRBD1 | TRBV20-1 | NA | TRBJ1-1
TGTGCCAGCTCCCATTCGTCTTCCAGCTCCTACGAGCAGTACTTC | CASSHSSSSSYEQYF | NA | TRBV18 | few | TRBJ2-7
TGTGCCAGCAGTTTGTCTAGGGCTTTTGGCTACGAGCAGTACTTC | CASSLSRAFGYEQYF | NA | TRBV27 | NA | TRBJ2-7
TGTGCCAGCAGTCGTACCCCTAGCGGGAGTGGCACAGATACGCAGTATTTT | CASSRTPSGSGTDTQYF | TRBD2 | TRBV6-5 | few | TRBJ2-3
TGCGCCAGCAGCTTGACAGGGGTTGAGAATCAGCCCCAGCATTTT | CASSLTGVENQPQHF | TRBD1 | TRBV5-1 | NA | TRBJ1-5
TGTGCCAGCAGCTTGGAGGGCTTGGACCAAGAGACCCAGTACTTC | CASSLEGLDQETQYF | NA | TRBV5-5 | few | TRBJ2-5
TGTGCCAGCAGCTTTGGGGGACTAGCGGACCCTCGGGGGAATGAGCAGTTCTTC | CASSFGGLADPRGNEQFF | TRBD2 | TRBV11-3 | many | TRBJ2-1
TGCAGTGCCAAGCGTCTAGCGGGGGCTAGCTCCTACAATGAGCAGTTCTTC | CSAKRLAGASSYNEQFF | TRBD2 | TRBV20-1 | NA | TRBJ2-1
TGTGCCATCAGTGTTCGGACAGGGGGCGACTATGGCTACACCTTC | CAISVRTGGDYGYTF | TRBD1 | TRBV10-3 | few | TRBJ1-2
TGTGCCAGTAGTAATGGTCCCGGTGGCAGAAAACAGCCCCAGCATTTT | CASSNGPGGRKQPQHF | NA | TRBV19 | many | TRBJ1-5
TGCAGTGCAAGAAAGACAGGCCTCTCATACACTGAAGCTTTCTTT | CSARKTGLSYTEAFF | NA | TRBV20-1 | few | TRBJ1-1
TGCAGTGCTAGGACCGGGACAGCGTATCAGCCCCAGCATTTT | CSARTGTAYQPQHF | TRBD1 | TRBV20-1 | few | TRBJ1-5
TGTGCCAGCACCATACCCGGGGTTCGCACTGAAGCTTTCTTT | CASTIPGVRTEAFF | NA | TRBV7-2 | few | TRBJ1-1
TGTGCCAGCAGTGGGGTGTCCCTCAACTATGGCTACACCTTC | CASSGVSLNYGYTF | NA | TRBV2 | few | TRBJ1-2
TGTGCCAGCAGCGCATCCCCGGGACTAGTCTACTACGAGCAGTACTTC | CASSASPGLVYYEQYF | TRBD2 | TRBV7-9 | few | TRBJ2-7
TGTGCCAGCAGCTTCAATAGCGGGCCCTACGAGCAGTACTTC | CASSFNSGPYEQYF | TRBD2 | TRBV7-2 | few | TRBJ2-7
TGTGCCAGCGCACGGTGGTCAGACTATGGCTACACCTTC | CASARWSDYGYTF | NA | TRBV12-3/TRBV12-4 | NA | TRBJ1-2
TGCGCCAGCAGCTTTGGGACAGGGGCCGCCCTCCGGGCTTTCTTT | CASSFGTGAALRAFF | TRBD1 | TRBV5-1 | few | TRBJ1-1
TGTGCCAGCAGCAGCGGGGGGATCTACGAGCAGTACTTC | CASSSGGIYEQYF | TRBD2 | TRBV3-1 | many | TRBJ2-7
TGCAGTGCAAACACAGGGAGGGGTTCCTACGAGCAGTACTTC | CSANTGRGSYEQYF | NA | TRBV20-1 | NA | TRBJ2-7
TGTGCCAGCAGTCTCCACTCTGGGGCCAACGTCCTGACTTTC | CASSLHSGANVLTF | NA | TRBV6-1 | many | TRBJ2-6
TGTGCCAGCAGAAGGGACAGGGCCGGCGGGGAGCTGTTTTTT | CASRRDRAGGELFF | TRBD1 | TRBV6-1 | NA | TRBJ2-2
TGTGCCAGCAGCTTGGGAGCGCTCCGGACCCAGTACTTC | CASSLGALRTQYF | NA | TRBV7-9 | few | TRBJ2-5
TGTGCCAGCAGCGCGCCGACTAGTAGAGAGACCCAGTACTTC | CASSAPTSRETQYF | NA | TRBV7-9 | NA | TRBJ2-5
TGCGCCAGCGCCCAGGGGGACTATGGCTACACCTTC | CASAQGDYGYTF | TRBD1 | TRBV5-1 | many | TRBJ1-2